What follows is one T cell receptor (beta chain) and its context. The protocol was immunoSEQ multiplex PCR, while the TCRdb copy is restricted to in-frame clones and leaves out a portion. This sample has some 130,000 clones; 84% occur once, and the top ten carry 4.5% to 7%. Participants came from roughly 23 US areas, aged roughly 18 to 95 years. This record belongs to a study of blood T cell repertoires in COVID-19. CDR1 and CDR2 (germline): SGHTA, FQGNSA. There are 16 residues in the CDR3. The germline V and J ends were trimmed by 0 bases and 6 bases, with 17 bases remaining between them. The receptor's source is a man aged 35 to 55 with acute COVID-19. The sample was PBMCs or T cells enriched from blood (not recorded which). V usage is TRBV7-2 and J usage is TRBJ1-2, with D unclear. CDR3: CASSLALLEDLDGYTF. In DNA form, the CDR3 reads TGTGCCAGCAGCTTAGCGCTTCTTGAGGATTTGGATGGCTACACCTTC.